This TCR beta chain was captured by sequencing in a study of cytomegalovirus exposure and HLA in healthy donors. PCR used 60 Vbeta primers and 13 Jbeta primers. Profiling relied on immunoSEQ multiplex PCR, and the TCRdb table lists in-frame clones only, not all of them. The sample has about 76,000 clones, around 78% seen once. The TCR sequence derives from a male donor in good health and CMV-seropositive. Specimen: PBMCs.

The CDR3 DNA follows: TGTGCCAGCAGCTTGCCGGGACTTCCCTACGAGCAGTACTTC. It is translated as CASSLPGLPYEQYF. The J gene is TRBJ2-7, the V gene TRBV5-5, with TRBD2 as a possible D gene (6 bases). Germline V gene sequence: CDR1 SGHKS, CDR2 YYEKEE (reference sequence). The CDR3 length is 14 residues. V was cut by 1 base and J by 2 bases, with 10 bases left in between.